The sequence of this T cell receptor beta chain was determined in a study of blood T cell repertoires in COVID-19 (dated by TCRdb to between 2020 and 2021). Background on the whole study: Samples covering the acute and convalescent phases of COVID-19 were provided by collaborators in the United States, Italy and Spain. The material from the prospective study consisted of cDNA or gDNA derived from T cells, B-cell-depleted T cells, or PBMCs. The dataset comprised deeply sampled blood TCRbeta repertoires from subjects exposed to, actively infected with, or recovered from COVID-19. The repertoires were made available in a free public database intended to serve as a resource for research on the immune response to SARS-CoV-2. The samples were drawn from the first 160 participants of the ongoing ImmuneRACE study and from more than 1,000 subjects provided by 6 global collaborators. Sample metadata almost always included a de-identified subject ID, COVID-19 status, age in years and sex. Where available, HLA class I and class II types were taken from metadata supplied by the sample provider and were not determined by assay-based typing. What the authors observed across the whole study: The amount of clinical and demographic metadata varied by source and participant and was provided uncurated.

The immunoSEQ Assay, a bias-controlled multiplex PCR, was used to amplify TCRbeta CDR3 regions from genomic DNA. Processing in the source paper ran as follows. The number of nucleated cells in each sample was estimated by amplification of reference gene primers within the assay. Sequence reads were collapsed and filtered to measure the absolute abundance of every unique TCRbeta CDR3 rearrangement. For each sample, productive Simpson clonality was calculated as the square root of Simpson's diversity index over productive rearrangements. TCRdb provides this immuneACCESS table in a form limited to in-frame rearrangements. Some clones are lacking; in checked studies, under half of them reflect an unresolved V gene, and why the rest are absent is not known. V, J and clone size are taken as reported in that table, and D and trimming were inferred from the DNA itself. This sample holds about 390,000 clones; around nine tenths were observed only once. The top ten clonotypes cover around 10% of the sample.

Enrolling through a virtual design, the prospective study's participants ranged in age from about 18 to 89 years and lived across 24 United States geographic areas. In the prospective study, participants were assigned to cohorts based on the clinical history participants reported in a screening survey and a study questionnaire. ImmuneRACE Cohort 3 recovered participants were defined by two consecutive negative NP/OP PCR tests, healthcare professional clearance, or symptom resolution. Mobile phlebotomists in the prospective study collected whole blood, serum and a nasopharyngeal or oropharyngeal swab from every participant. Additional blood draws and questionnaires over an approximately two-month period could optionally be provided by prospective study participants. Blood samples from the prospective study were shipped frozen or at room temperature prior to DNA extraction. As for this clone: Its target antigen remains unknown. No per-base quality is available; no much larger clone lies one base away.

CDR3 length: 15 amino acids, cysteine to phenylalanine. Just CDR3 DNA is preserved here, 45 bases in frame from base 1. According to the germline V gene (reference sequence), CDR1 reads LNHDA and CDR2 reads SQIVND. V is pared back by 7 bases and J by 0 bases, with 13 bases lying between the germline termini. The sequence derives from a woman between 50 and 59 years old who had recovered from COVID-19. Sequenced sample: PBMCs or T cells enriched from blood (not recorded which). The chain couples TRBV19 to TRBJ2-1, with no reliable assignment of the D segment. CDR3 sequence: CASMSGSYSYNEQFF. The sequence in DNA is TGTGCCAGTATGTCAGGTTCTTACTCCTACAATGAGCAGTTCTTC.